The 32 T cell receptor beta chains below come from one sample, sequenced in a study of T-cell memory formation after mild COVID-19. MiXCR, applied by TCRdb to the 5' RACE reads, yields one record per CDR3 protein. The repertoire includes roughly 130,000 distinct CDR3 sequences, over 15% of them detected once, and about 5% sits in the top ten. Sequenced input: PBMCs or a T cell subset sorted from them (not recorded which). Receptor source: a man between 18 and 29 years old who had mild COVID-19 (a few samples of this study predate the infection). Cell type and time point are not known.

This clonotype was counted between two and nine times. The V call is TRBV7-2, the J call TRBJ2-2; perhaps TRBD1 as D (6 bases). There are 15 residues in the CDR3. Germline-derived CDR1 and CDR2 are SGHTA and FQGNSA. Trimming shortened V by 0 bases and J by 1 base, and 6 bases separated the two germline ends. CDR3 in amino acids: CASSLARGNTGELFF. CDR3 coding DNA: TGTGCCAGCAGCTTAGCCAGGGGGAACACCGGGGAGCTGTTTTTT.

This clonotype was counted only a few times. The chain joins TRBV6-5 to TRBJ1-1; 7 bases match TRBD1. The CDR3 runs 13 residues. Trimming removed 6 bases from V and 5 bases from J; junction bases left unmatched: 6. Per germline, CDR1 MNHEY and CDR2 SVGAGI. CDR3 bases: TGTGCCAGCAGACAGGGGCAAGGGACTGAAGCTTTCTTT. As protein: CASRQGQGTEAFF.

V is TRBV5-1 and J is TRBJ1-1, with D possibly TRBD1 on 6 matching bases. CDR1 and CDR2 (germline): SGHRS, YFSETQ. The CDR3 runs to 14 residues. The germline V and J ends were trimmed by 3 bases and 5 bases, with 14 bases remaining between them. The CDR3 here is CASSSQNRATEAFF. CDR3 nucleotides: TGCGCCAGCAGCTCGCAAAACAGGGCTACTGAAGCTTTCTTT.

This sequence joins TRBV12-3 or TRBV12-4 and TRBJ1-2; TRBD1 is a possible D gene (5 bases). CDR3 length: 13 residues. V gave up 2 bases and J gave up 5 bases, with 9 bases separating them. CDR3 nucleotides: TGTGCCAGCAGTTTATCGCCAGGGTATGGCTACACCTTC. Translation gives CASSLSPGYGYTF.

This clonotype was seen more than once but under ten times. The V call is TRBV5-8, the J call TRBJ2-1; 8 nucleotides line up with TRBD2. Germline-derived CDR1 and CDR2 are SGHTS and YDEGEE. The CDR3 totals 15 residues. With V trimmed by 2 bases and J by 0 bases, 1 base remained unmatched. In DNA, the CDR3 is TGTGCCAGCAGCTTAAGCGGGGGCTCCTACAATGAGCAGTTCTTC. It yields the protein CASSLSGGSYNEQFF.

This clonotype was seen only a few times. The rearrangement joins TRBV20-1 to TRBJ1-1; 9 nucleotides align to TRBD1. The CDR3 totals 14 residues. Trimming removed 5 bases from V and 3 bases from J; junction bases left unmatched: 7. Germline CDR1 and CDR2: DFQATT and SNEGSKA (reference sequence). The CDR3 DNA reads TGCAGTGCTCACAGGGGGCCAGGGGACACTGAAGCTTTCTTT. It yields the protein CSAHRGPGDTEAFF.

The rearrangement uses TRBV6-2 or TRBV6-3 and TRBJ2-1; D is unclear. The V gene lost 2 bases and the J gene lost 2 bases, with 4 bases spanning the gap. The CDR3 runs 13 residues. From germline, CDR1 is MNHEY and CDR2 SVGEGT. This chain's CDR3 is CASSYRAYNEQFF. CDR3 nucleotide sequence: TGTGCCAGCAGTTACAGGGCCTACAATGAGCAGTTCTTC.

This clonotype was seen a few times. The V call is TRBV20-1, the J call TRBJ2-1; TRBD2 agrees at 8 bases. In germline, CDR1 is DFQATT, CDR2 SNEGSKA (reference sequence). The CDR3 contains 14 residues. The V gene end was trimmed by 5 bases and the J gene end by 4 bases; junction bases not matched to a gene: 7. The CDR3 DNA follows: TGCAGTGCTGCGGGGGGTCTGGTTTACAATGAGCAGTTCTTC. Residues: CSAAGGLVYNEQFF.

This clonotype came up a few times. This chain uses TRBV20-1 with TRBJ2-5; D remains ambiguous. The CDR3 extends over 11 amino acids. The V gene lost 1 base and the J gene lost 4 bases, with 4 bases spanning the gap. The V gene's germline CDR1 is DFQATT and CDR2 SNEGSKA (reference sequence). The CDR3 here is CSARASETQYF. CDR3 DNA: TGCAGTGCTAGAGCGTCAGAGACCCAGTACTTC.

There are a few counts of this clonotype. This chain connects TRBV27 to TRBJ2-1, with 9 bases fitting TRBD2. The CDR3 has 14 residues. J was trimmed by 9 bases and V by 4 bases; bases with no gene match: 7. Germline V lookup: CDR1 MNHEY, CDR2 SMNVEV (reference sequence). The CDR3 sequence: CASSWGGGVVEQFF. The CDR3 DNA reads as TGTGCCAGCAGTTGGGGCGGGGGGGTGGTTGAGCAGTTCTTC.

This clonotype turned up a few times. This chain joins TRBV2 and TRBJ2-1, with D unresolved. Germline V gene sequence: CDR1 SNHLY, CDR2 FYNNEI. Trimming took 6 bases from V and 8 from J, leaving 11 bases between them. The CDR3 length is 12 residues. The DNA for the CDR3 is TGTGCCAGCAGAGGCTATACGGATGAGCAGTTCTTC. It specifies CASRGYTDEQFF. Full variable domain (remainder filled in from reference TRBV2 and TRBJ2-1): EPEVTQTPSHQVTQMGQEVILRCVPISNHLYFYWYRQILGQKVEFLVSFYNNEISEKSEIFDDQFSVERPDGSNFTLKIRSTKLEDSAMYFCASRGYTDEQFFGPGTRLTVL.

The chain has TRBV5-1 and TRBJ2-1; tentative D call: TRBD2 (5 bases). Trimming stripped 3 bases from V and 3 bases from J, with 10 bases between. The CDR3 is 14 residues long. The germline V gene has CDR1 SGHRS and CDR2 YFSETQ. The chain's CDR3 is CASSSRRNYNEQFF. The CDR3 DNA reads as TGCGCCAGCAGCTCGCGGAGGAACTACAATGAGCAGTTCTTC.

This clonotype was counted a few times. The rearrangement links TRBV6-2 or TRBV6-3 to TRBJ2-5, with 7 bases matching TRBD2. Trimming at V came to 2 bases and at J to 3 bases, leaving 6 bases not matched to a gene. The CDR3 consists of 15 residues. CDR1 and CDR2 (germline): MNHEY, SVGEGT. CDR3 sequence: CASSYNPSGKETQYF. Written as DNA, the CDR3 is TGTGCCAGCAGTTACAATCCTAGCGGAAAAGAGACCCAGTACTTC.

A few counts support this clonotype. The rearrangement joins TRBV15 to TRBJ2-1, with 8 bases that match TRBD1. The germline V gene has CDR1 LNHNV and CDR2 YYDKDF (reference sequence). The CDR3 runs to 15 residues. V gave up 1 base and J gave up 6 bases; unmatched junction bases: 5. The CDR3, as DNA: TGTGCCACCAGCAGAGTAACAGGGGGTGTCAATGAGCAGTTCTTC. It encodes CATSRVTGGVNEQFF.

Only a few counts were recorded for this clonotype. V usage is TRBV4-2 and J usage is TRBJ2-7; D is perhaps TRBD1 (5 bases). The CDR3 covers 15 residues. Trimming shortened V by 0 bases and J by 3 bases, and 12 bases separated the two germline ends. Germline CDR1 and CDR2: LGHNA and YNFKEQ. The CDR3 sequence: CASSQEWQGHYEQYV. The DNA for the CDR3 is TGTGCCAGCAGCCAAGAATGGCAGGGTCACTACGAGCAGTACGTC.

This chain joins TRBV20-1 and TRBJ1-2; D ambiguous. The CDR3 runs 12 residues. V lost 6 bases to trimming and J lost 2 bases, with 10 bases between them. The germline V gene encodes CDR1 DFQATT and CDR2 SNEGSKA (reference sequence). CDR3 residues: CSATQSNYGYTF. The DNA of the CDR3 is TGCAGTGCGACCCAGTCAAACTATGGCTACACCTTC.

This clonotype was found a few times. V usage is TRBV9 and J usage is TRBJ1-6; 7 nucleotides align to TRBD1. The trim removed 3 bases at V and 7 bases at J, leaving 7 bases unmatched. CDR1 and CDR2 from the germline V gene are SGDLS and YYNGEE. CDR3 length: 15 residues. The CDR3: CASSGGGTVNSPLHF. Here the CDR3 DNA reads TGTGCCAGCAGCGGGGGGGGGACAGTCAATTCACCCCTCCACTTT.

This clonotype has a handful of counts. The V call is TRBV12-3 or TRBV12-4, the J call TRBJ2-7; D is unresolved. Trimming pared 1 base from V and 5 bases from J, leaving 6 bases between. The CDR3 is 12 amino acids. This CDR3 reads CASSLGSHEQYV. CDR3 sequence (DNA): TGTGCCAGCAGTTTAGGGTCCCACGAGCAGTACGTC.

This clonotype has at least ten counts. This rearrangement joins TRBV7-8 to TRBJ2-1; 7 bases are a match to TRBD1. This CDR3 comprises 13 residues. V lost 6 bases and J lost 10; bases outside the gene matches: 9. From germline, CDR1 is SGHVS and CDR2 FQNEAQ. The CDR3 bases are TGTGCCAGCAGTGTGCTCAGGGGACAGGAGCAGTTCTTC. Encoded protein: CASSVLRGQEQFF.

J is TRBJ2-2 and V is TRBV3-1, with D perhaps TRBD1 (5 bases). From germline, CDR1 is LGHDT and CDR2 YNNKEL (reference sequence). The CDR3 spans 12 residues. Trimming stripped 4 bases from V and 7 bases from J, with 7 bases between. The CDR3 DNA reads as TGTGCCAGCAGCCTCAGGGTCGGGGAGCTGTTTTTT. This encodes CASSLRVGELFF. Supplemented by reference TRBV3-1 and TRBJ2-2, the full variable domain reads DTAVSQTPKYLVTQMGNDKSIKCEQNLGHDTMYWYKQDSKKFLKIMFSYNNKELIINETVPNRFSPKSPDKAHLNLHINSLELGDSAVYFCASSLRVGELFFGEGSRLTVL.

This clonotype turned up a few times. This chain joins TRBV7-2 and TRBJ2-1; D is unresolved. Trimming took off 4 bases at V and 6 bases at J, with 4 bases between the two ends. The CDR3 consists of 11 residues. Germline V lookup: CDR1 SGHTA, CDR2 FQGNSA. The CDR3 coding sequence is TGTGCCAGCAGCTCGCGCAATGAGCAGTTCTTC. It is translated as CASSSRNEQFF.

This clonotype showed up just a few times. The chain has TRBV5-5 and TRBJ2-5, with D unclear. CDR1 and CDR2 from the germline V gene are SGHKS and YYEKEE (reference sequence). The CDR3 sequence is 15 residues long. Trimming cost V 1 base and J 5 bases, with 15 bases left between them. CDR3 DNA: TGTGCCAGCAGCTTGACGGCAGGCAGACCTGAGACCCAGTACTTC. This encodes CASSLTAGRPETQYF.

This clonotype was picked up a small number of times. V is TRBV3-1 and J is TRBJ1-1; 8 nucleotides agree with TRBD1. Germline V CDR1 and CDR2: LGHDT, YNNKEL (reference sequence). Germline trimming cut 6 bases from V and 3 bases from J; bases unmatched to any gene: 3. The CDR3 contains 13 residues. The CDR3 coding sequence is TGTGCCAGCAGTCAGGGGGCCTACACTGAAGCTTTCTTT. Its protein product is CASSQGAYTEAFF. The full variable domain, its missing parts supplied by reference TRBV3-1 and TRBJ1-1, is DTAVSQTPKYLVTQMGNDKSIKCEQNLGHDTMYWYKQDSKKFLKIMFSYNNKELIINETVPNRFSPKSPDKAHLNLHINSLELGDSAVYFCASSQGAYTEAFFGQGTRLTVV.

This clonotype has more than one count but fewer than ten. The gene calls are TRBV5-1 and TRBJ2-2, with a possible D match to TRBD1 (5 bases). V lost 0 bases and J lost 3, with 9 bases in between. CDR3 length: 15 residues. From germline, CDR1 is SGHRS and CDR2 YFSETQ. CDR3 DNA: TGCGCCAGCAGCTTGGCAGGGCCCGACACCGGGGAGCTGTTTTTT. Protein: CASSLAGPDTGELFF.

This clonotype was seen repeatedly, ten times or more. V is TRBV5-1 and J is TRBJ2-1; TRBD1 is a possible D gene (6 bases). V was clipped by 3 bases and J by 8 bases, with 18 bases between them. Germline-derived CDR1 and CDR2 are SGHRS and YFSETQ. The CDR3 runs to 15 residues. In DNA, the CDR3 is TGCGCCAGCAGCTCAACTTCAGGGGCAGGGTATGAGCAGTTCTTC. Protein product: CASSSTSGAGYEQFF.

This chain uses TRBV6-5 with TRBJ2-2; weak D call: TRBD2 (7 bases). This CDR3 is built from 16 residues. V was shortened by 6 bases and J by 3 bases, with 17 bases between the two germline ends. Germline assignment: CDR1 MNHEY and CDR2 SVGAGI. The CDR3 DNA follows: TGTGCCAGCAGAACTAGGGGGGGCCGGGACACCGGGGAGCTGTTTTTT. This gives the protein CASRTRGGRDTGELFF.

This clonotype was recorded a few times. The chain is built from TRBV15 and TRBJ1-1; D not certain. Germline assignment: CDR1 LNHNV and CDR2 YYDKDF (reference sequence). Trimming left V 0 bases short and J 1 base short, with 3 bases between. The CDR3 contains 13 residues. In DNA, the CDR3 is TGTGCCACCAGCAGAGATCAGAACACTGAAGCTTTCTTT. Amino acids: CATSRDQNTEAFF.

The chain is built from TRBV5-4 and TRBJ1-1; D is unresolved. CDR3 size: 12 residues. Germline lookup yields CDR1 SGHNT and CDR2 YYREEE (reference sequence). The V end was cut by 4 bases, the J end by 2 bases, with 6 bases between. CDR3 sequence: CASSRLNTEAFF. The DNA of the CDR3 is TGTGCCAGCAGCCGTCTCAACACTGAAGCTTTCTTT.

The rearrangement uses TRBV6-5 and TRBJ1-1; D may be TRBD1 (5 bases). CDR1 and CDR2 from the germline V gene are MNHEY and SVGAGI. The length of the CDR3 is 12 residues. The V end was cut by 5 bases, the J end by 4 bases, with 8 bases between. The CDR3 region has the DNA TGTGCCAGCAGTATCGGGGGCACTGAAGCTTTCTTT. It translates to CASSIGGTEAFF.

The chain uses TRBV7-2 and TRBJ2-1, with D perhaps being TRBD1 or TRBD2 (6 bases each). V lost 1 base, J lost 4 bases, and 14 bases lay in between. Germline V gene data show CDR1 as SGHTA and CDR2 as FQGNSA. This CDR3 contains 16 residues. In nucleotides, the CDR3 is TGTGCCAGCAGCTTAGTGAGGGGGGCCGGGTACAATGAGCAGTTCTTC. It translates to CASSLVRGAGYNEQFF.

This chain joins TRBV27 and TRBJ2-7; TRBD2 is a possible D gene (6 bases). CDR1 and CDR2 (germline): MNHEY, SMNVEV (reference sequence). The CDR3 consists of 15 residues. V was cut by 3 bases and J by 3 bases, with 15 bases left in between. The CDR3 sequence: CASSLVGLGGYEQYF. DNA of the CDR3: TGTGCCAGCAGTTTGGTGGGGCTCGGGGGCTACGAGCAGTACTTC.

This clonotype was seen only a few times. The genes are TRBV18 and TRBJ1-2, with D unclear. Germline V gene data show CDR1 as KGHSH and CDR2 as LQKENI. The CDR3 contains 14 residues. V lost 0 bases to trimming and J lost 8 bases, with 13 bases between them. The CDR3 coding sequence is TGTGCCAGCTCACCACCCTACACCCGGGTCGGCTACACCTTC. The encoded protein is CASSPPYTRVGYTF.